This T cell receptor (beta chain) was recorded in a study of OX40 agonist ivuxolimab in advanced cancers. A remark on this clone: The antigen is unknown.

Regarding the study as a whole: The 0.1-3.0 mg/kg partial responders had among the lowest clonal expansion. Also present in some nonresponders was a low level of normalized T-cell clonal expansion. At 0.1 to 3.0 mg/kg and by week 6, clonal expansion occurred in CD4+ and CD8+ blood T cells.

The method was immunoSEQ multiplex PCR; TCRdb's version includes in-frame clones alone and lacks a portion of them. The repertoire holds 55,000 to 70,000 clones, roughly 89% seen once, with approximately 4.4% in the top ten. The source material was CD4+ or CD8+ T cells sorted from blood, sampled in a trial of the OX40 agonist ivuxolimab. The origin of this receptor is an adult with an advanced solid tumor such as melanoma, head and neck, liver or kidney cancer.

For the CDR3, the DNA is TGTGCCAGCAGCCTCCCAGGTAATGAGCAGTTCTTC. The encoded protein is CASSLPGNEQFF. This sequence joins TRBV27 and TRBJ2-1, with D uncertain. In germline, CDR1 is MNHEY, CDR2 SMNVEV (reference sequence). The V end was cut by 6 bases, the J end by 7 bases, with 10 bases between. CDR3 size: 12 residues.